This TCR beta chain is from a study of identical twins. This clonotype was counted between two and nine times. Its target is unknown. General study findings and limits: The study found excess low generation probability among twin-shared out-of-frame alpha sequences.

Template switching introduced a universal primer site, and the cDNA bore unique molecular identifiers. One entry per CDR3 protein, called by TCRdb with MiXCR from the 5' RACE reads. Seen here are approximately 260,000 distinct CDR3 sequences, around 8.3% observed once, and the top ten hold less than 4%. V shed 4 bases and J 9 bases; nucleotides not matched to a gene: 12. The germline V gene encodes CDR1 LGHDT and CDR2 YNNKEL (reference sequence). The CDR3 is 17 residues long. These records were also assigned to another study, of yellow fever vaccine responses in identical twins.

The clonotype originates from a woman between 18 and 30 years old in good health. The sample was CD8+ T cells sorted from blood. The genes are TRBV3-1 and TRBJ2-1; 13 positions match TRBD2. CDR3 DNA: TGTGCCAGCAGCCGGACTAGCGGGAGCTACGGGGGGAGTGAGCAGTTCTTC. It yields the protein CASSRTSGSYGGSEQFF.